One and the same sample provided the 27 T cell receptor beta chains below, sequenced in a study of long-term antiretroviral therapy in people with HIV. The immunoSEQ assay was v3.0, run at survey level. TCRdb keeps only in-frame clones here, not all; method: immunoSEQ multiplex PCR. The table has roughly 42,000 clones, approximately 85% seen once. The sequences come from unsorted PBMCs, collected 3.1 years after starting antiretroviral therapy. These receptors were taken from a woman between 45 and 60 years old with HIV.

This chain joins TRBV30 and TRBJ1-5, with no clear D. The CDR3 runs to 13 residues. Germline loops: CDR1 GTSNPN, CDR2 SVGIG (reference sequence). V dropped 0 bases and J dropped 5 bases, with 8 bases sitting between them. CDR3 in amino acids: CAWSVQTHQPQHF. The CDR3 bases are TGTGCCTGGAGTGTACAGACCCATCAGCCCCAGCATTTT. The variable domain in full, completed from reference TRBV30 and TRBJ1-5, reads SQTIHQWPATLVQPVGSPLSLECTVEGTSNPNLYWYRQAAGRGLQLLFYSVGIGQISSEVPQNLSASRPQDRQFILSSKKLLLSDSGFYLCAWSVQTHQPQHFGDGTRLSIL.

The J gene is TRBJ1-4, the V gene TRBV6-5; TRBD1 might be the D (6 bases). CDR3 size: 12 residues. Germline loops: CDR1 MNHEY, CDR2 SVGAGI. V lost 4 bases and J lost 8, with 8 bases in between. The CDR3 region is CASSLGGEKLFF. For the CDR3, the DNA is TGTGCCAGCAGTTTAGGGGGAGAAAAACTGTTTTTT.

A few counts support this clone. The chain recombines TRBV4-2 with TRBJ2-1, with unresolved D. V lost 0 bases to trimming and J lost 1 base, with 7 bases between them. The CDR3 contains 15 residues. Looked up from germline, CDR1 is LGHNA and CDR2 is YNFKEQ. CDR3: CASSQDGGSYNEQFF. The CDR3 DNA sequence: TGTGCCAGCAGCCAAGATGGCGGTTCCTACAATGAGCAGTTCTTC.

This chain joins TRBV9 and TRBJ2-1, with 11 bases matching TRBD2. V lost 0 bases to trimming and J lost 3 bases; unmatched junction nucleotides: 2. The CDR3 has 16 residues. The germline V gene has CDR1 SGDLS and CDR2 YYNGEE. This chain's CDR3 is CASSVGTSGLYNEQFF. CDR3 in DNA: TGTGCCAGCAGCGTAGGGACTAGCGGGCTCTACAATGAGCAGTTCTTC. Using reference TRBV9 and TRBJ2-1 for the parts outside the CDR3, the full variable domain is DSGVTQTPKHLITATGQRVTLRCSPRSGDLSVYWYQQSLDQGLQFLIQYYNGEERAKGNILERFSAQQFPDLHSELNLSSLELGDSALYFCASSVGTSGLYNEQFFGPGTRLTVL.

This clone was found a few times. The chain has TRBV4-1 and TRBJ1-4; D is unresolved. V gave up 1 base and J gave up 0 bases, with 6 bases separating them. Germline V CDR1 and CDR2: MGHRA, YSYEKL. The CDR3 spans 15 residues. The CDR3 nucleotides read TGCGCCAGCAGCCAAGCCTTTGCAACTAATGAAAAACTGTTTTTT. The encoded protein is CASSQAFATNEKLFF.

This clone was seen more than once but under ten times. V and J are TRBV29-1 and TRBJ2-2; D is unclear. The germline CDR1 and CDR2 sequences are SQVTM and ANQGSEA. The CDR3 covers 11 residues. V gave up 6 bases and J gave up 8 bases, with 10 bases separating them. Written as DNA, the CDR3 is TGCAGCGTAGCGTCCCCGGGGGAGCTGTTTTTT. Protein: CSVASPGELFF.

The V call is TRBV28, the J call TRBJ2-3, with D perhaps TRBD1 (5 bases). This CDR3 contains 17 residues. Trimming removed 3 bases at V and 1 base at J, with 17 bases between. Germline V lookup: CDR1 MDHEN, CDR2 SYDVKM. The DNA of the CDR3 is TGTGCCAGCAGTTTTGCAGGGTTGGACACGGGCACAGATACGCAGTATTTT. The encoded protein is CASSFAGLDTGTDTQYF.

This chain joins TRBV7-9 and TRBJ2-7; D is unclear. This CDR3 contains 13 residues. Germline V gene sequence: CDR1 SEHNR, CDR2 FQNEAQ (reference sequence). Trimming shortened V by 3 bases and J by 3 bases, and 9 bases separated the two germline ends. CDR3 residues: CASSLPGFYEQYF. The CDR3 bases are TGTGCCAGCAGCTTGCCAGGATTCTACGAGCAGTACTTC.

This clone appeared a single time. The chain uses TRBV6-5 and TRBJ2-5, with D perhaps matching TRBD2 (6 bases). CDR3 size: 15 residues. Germline V gives CDR1 MNHEY, CDR2 SVGAGI. V lost 5 bases, J lost 3 bases, and 16 bases lay in between. The CDR3 sequence: CASSTYGRGEETQYF. The CDR3 DNA reads as TGTGCCAGCAGTACCTACGGGCGCGGGGAAGAGACCCAGTACTTC.

The chain combines TRBV6-5 with TRBJ2-5; D unresolved. CDR3 length equals 15 residues. Germline lookup yields CDR1 MNHEY and CDR2 SVGAGI. V was clipped by 6 bases and J by 5 bases, with 19 bases between them. CDR3 sequence: CASSPDGSGSETQYF. The DNA for the CDR3 is TGTGCCAGCAGCCCTGACGGGTCTGGATCGGAGACCCAGTACTTC.

This clone was detected a few times. The rearrangement joins TRBV25-1 to TRBJ1-1; no clear D gene. Trimming cost V 7 bases and J 5 bases, with 8 bases left between them. The CDR3 has 11 residues. CDR1 is MGHDK, CDR2 SYGVNS, per germline. As DNA, the CDR3 is TGTGCCAGCAACGGAGGGACTGAAGCTTTCTTT. Translated: CASNGGTEAFF.

The rearrangement uses TRBV5-4 and TRBJ2-5; no clear D gene. Trimming shortened V by 2 bases and J by 2 bases, and 10 bases separated the two germline ends. The CDR3 has 14 amino acids. Germline V CDR1 and CDR2: SGHNT, YYREEE (reference sequence). The CDR3 sequence is CASSFGGSQETQYF. CDR3 sequence (DNA): TGTGCCAGCAGCTTTGGTGGGTCTCAAGAGACCCAGTACTTC.

This chain uses TRBV28 with TRBJ2-5; D is perhaps TRBD2 (6 bases). V shed 2 bases and J shed 7 bases, with 14 bases lying between them. CDR1 MDHEN and CDR2 SYDVKM come from the germline V gene. This CDR3 has 14 residues. The CDR3, as DNA: TGTGCCAGCAGTTTAGGGGGGACCTTGGGGACCCAGTACTTC. Translated, it gives CASSLGGTLGTQYF.

CDR3 in DNA: TGTGCCAGCAGCTCCACCGGGACAGCCACAGATACGCAGTATTTT. It specifies CASSSTGTATDTQYF. This chain uses TRBV7-2 with TRBJ2-3; 7 nucleotides agree with TRBD1. This CDR3 has 15 residues. Germline loops: CDR1 SGHTA, CDR2 FQGNSA. With 4 bases clipped from V and 2 bases from J, the junction kept 6 bases outside the gene matches.

The chain combines TRBV7-3 with TRBJ2-2; 7 positions agree with TRBD1. V trimming: 6 bases; J trimming: 4 bases; junction bases outside the gene matches: 5. From germline, CDR1 is SGHTA and CDR2 FQGTGA. This CDR3 has 14 residues. CDR3: CASRQDRTTGELFF. The CDR3 DNA sequence: TGTGCCAGCAGACAGGACAGGACCACCGGGGAGCTGTTTTTT.

The chain links TRBV6-5 to TRBJ1-2; 9 positions agree with TRBD1. This CDR3 spans 13 amino acids. Germline V gene data show CDR1 as MNHEY and CDR2 as SVGAGI. The V and J ends lost 5 bases and 7 bases, in that order; junction bases with no gene match: 5. This CDR3 is CASSPTGGRGYTF. In DNA, the CDR3 is TGTGCCAGCAGTCCGACAGGGGGACGTGGCTACACCTTC.

V and J are TRBV29-1 and TRBJ1-1; TRBD1 aligns across 7 bases. Germline V gene sequence: CDR1 SQVTM, CDR2 ANQGSEA. The junction had 5 bases not matched to a gene; V was cut back by 5 bases and J by 5 bases. The CDR3 runs to 12 residues. The DNA of the CDR3 is TGCAGCGTTCGACAGGGTGGTACTGAAGCTTTCTTT. This translates into CSVRQGGTEAFF.

The rearrangement uses TRBV10-2 and TRBJ2-5; D tentatively reads TRBD1 or TRBD2 (5 bases each). Trimming removed 2 bases from V and 4 bases from J, with 14 bases in between. The CDR3 is 15 residues long. Per the germline V gene, CDR1 is WSHSY and CDR2 is SAAADI. The CDR3 coding sequence is TGCGCCAGCAGTGAGCCGGGACGAGGTGGAGAGACCCAGTACTTC. It specifies CASSEPGRGGETQYF.

The chain joins TRBV2 to TRBJ1-5; 8 positions agree with TRBD1. Unmatched junction bases numbered 8, after V lost 6 bases and J lost 7 bases. The CDR3 has 14 residues. Germline-derived CDR1 and CDR2 are SNHLY and FYNNEI. The CDR3 reads CASSGQGTGQPQHF. The CDR3 DNA is TGTGCCAGCAGCGGACAGGGCACGGGACAGCCCCAGCATTTT.

The chain recombines TRBV7-3 with TRBJ2-7; tentatively, D is TRBD1 (5 bases). CDR1 is SGHTA, CDR2 FQGTGA, per germline. CDR3 length: 16 residues. The ends were cut back, 2 bases at V and 4 bases at J, with 18 bases in the middle. The CDR3 nucleotides are TGTGCCAGCAGCTTAGAAGCAGGGATAAGTCTTTACGAGCAGTACTTC. It encodes CASSLEAGISLYEQYF.

This chain connects TRBV5-1 to TRBJ2-3; D could derive from TRBD1 or TRBD2 (5 bases each). V was pared by 0 bases and J by 0 bases, with 8 bases between. The length of the CDR3 is 15 residues. Germline V gene data show CDR1 as SGHRS and CDR2 as YFSETQ. The CDR3 bases are TGCGCCAGCAGCTTGGAAGGGGAGAGCACAGATACGCAGTATTTT. As protein: CASSLEGESTDTQYF.

In this sample, this clone turned up a few times. The CDR3 spells CASSHRREGGNQPQHF. The CDR3 DNA follows: TGTGCCAGTAGCCACCGACGGGAGGGAGGCAATCAGCCCCAGCATTTT. The rearrangement links TRBV19 to TRBJ1-5; unclear D gene. The CDR3 runs to 16 residues. V dropped 6 bases and J dropped 2 bases, with 17 bases sitting between them. CDR1 and CDR2 from the germline V gene are LNHDA and SQIVND (reference sequence).

This chain joins TRBV11-2 and TRBJ1-2; D not resolved. The CDR3 is 13 residues long. The V end lost 1 base, the J end lost 2 bases, and 5 bases lay between the germline ends. The germline V gene has CDR1 SGHAT and CDR2 FQNNGV. In DNA form, the CDR3 reads TGTGCCAGCAGCTTAGGCGGGAACTATGGCTACACCTTC. Translated, it gives CASSLGGNYGYTF.

J is TRBJ1-2 and V is TRBV7-3; no firm D call. This CDR3 has 14 residues. CDR1 is SGHTA, CDR2 FQGTGA, per germline. The V end lost 5 bases, the J end lost 2 bases, and 12 bases lay between the germline ends. The CDR3, as DNA: TGTGCCAGCAGCCCGTCCCCATCCAACTATGGCTACACCTTC. This gives the protein CASSPSPSNYGYTF.

The chain joins TRBV6-4 to TRBJ2-3, with TRBD2 matching 8 bases. CDR3 size: 17 residues. Germline assignment: CDR1 MRHNA and CDR2 SNTAGT. V lost 0 bases to trimming and J lost 5 bases; unmatched junction nucleotides: 10. CDR3: CASSDSNPGLAGDTQYF. The CDR3 DNA reads TGTGCCAGCAGTGACTCAAACCCAGGACTAGCTGGAGATACGCAGTATTTT.

This rearrangement joins TRBV10-3 to TRBJ1-6; 10 bases map to TRBD1. With V trimmed by 2 bases and J by 7 bases, 11 bases remained unmatched. CDR1 is ENHRY, CDR2 SYGVKD, per germline. There are 18 residues in the CDR3. The CDR3 reads CAISEGRQGALGNSPLHF. The DNA of the CDR3 is TGTGCCATCAGTGAGGGGAGACAGGGGGCTCTAGGGAATTCACCCCTCCACTTT.

V and J are TRBV27 and TRBJ2-7; perhaps TRBD1 as D (6 bases). This CDR3 has 16 amino acids. Germline assignment: CDR1 MNHEY and CDR2 SMNVEV (reference sequence). Trimming took 5 bases from V and 2 from J, leaving 19 bases between them. The CDR3 region is CASSPPIRDKPYEQYF. The DNA for the CDR3 is TGTGCCAGCAGTCCCCCCATCAGGGACAAGCCCTACGAGCAGTACTTC.